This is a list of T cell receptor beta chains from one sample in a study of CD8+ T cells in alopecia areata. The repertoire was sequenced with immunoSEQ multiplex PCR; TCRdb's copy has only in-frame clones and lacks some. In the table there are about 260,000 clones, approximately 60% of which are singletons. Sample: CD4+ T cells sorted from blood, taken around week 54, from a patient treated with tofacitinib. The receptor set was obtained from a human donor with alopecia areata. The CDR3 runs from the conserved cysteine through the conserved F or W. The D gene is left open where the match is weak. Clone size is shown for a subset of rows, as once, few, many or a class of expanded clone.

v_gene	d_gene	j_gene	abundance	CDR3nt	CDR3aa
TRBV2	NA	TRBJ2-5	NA	TGTGCCAGCAGTGTCGCGGGGACCCAGTACTTC	CASSVAGTQYF
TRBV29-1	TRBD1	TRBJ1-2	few	TGCAGCGCCTCGACAGGGATCTATGGCTACACCTTC	CSASTGIYGYTF
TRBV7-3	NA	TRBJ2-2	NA	TGTGCCAGCAGCCCCACCCCAGGGGTAGGCGGGGAGCTGTTTTTT	CASSPTPGVGGELFF
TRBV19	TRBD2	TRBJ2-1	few	TGTGCCAGTAGTAGTGGGGCAACTAGCGGGGAGCAGTTCTTC	CASSSGATSGEQFF
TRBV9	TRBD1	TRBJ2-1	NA	TGTGCCAGCAGCGCGAGACAGGGTCCCTACAATGAGCAGTTCTTC	CASSARQGPYNEQFF
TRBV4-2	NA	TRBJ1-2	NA	TGTGCCAGCAGCCAAAACGTAGGGACCTCGGGTGGCTACACCTTC	CASSQNVGTSGGYTF
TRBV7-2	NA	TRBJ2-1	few	TGTGCCAGCAGCTTTGATTACAATGAGCAGTTCTTC	CASSFDYNEQFF
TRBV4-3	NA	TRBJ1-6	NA	TGCGCCAGCAGCCAAATGGTGAATTCACCCCTCCACTTT	CASSQMVNSPLHF
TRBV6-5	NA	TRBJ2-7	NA	TGTGCCAGCAGTCGGGAACACGAGCAGTACTTC	CASSREHEQYF
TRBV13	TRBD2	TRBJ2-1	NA	TGTGCCAGCAGCTCTCGGACTAGCGGGGGACGGAATGAGCAGTTCTTC	CASSSRTSGGRNEQFF
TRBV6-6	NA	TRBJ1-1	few	TGTGCCAGCAGTTACTCGAGTACGCAGGTTGAAGCTTTCTTT	CASSYSSTQVEAFF
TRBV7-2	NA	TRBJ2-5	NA	TGTGCCAGCAGCCCCAGGGGGGGGCTGTTGACCCAGTACTTC	CASSPRGGLLTQYF
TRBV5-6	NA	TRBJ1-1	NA	TGTGCCAGCAGCTCCCGCCCCCTCGACGGGGAAACTGAAGCTTTCTTT	CASSSRPLDGETEAFF
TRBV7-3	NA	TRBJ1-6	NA	TGTGCCAGCAGCTTAACTGGCAGCTCCTATAATTCACCCCTCCACTTT	CASSLTGSSYNSPLHF
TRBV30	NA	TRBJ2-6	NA	TGTGCCTGGAGTGCTGGGGTCCGAACAGGGGCCAACGTCCTGACTTTC	CAWSAGVRTGANVLTF
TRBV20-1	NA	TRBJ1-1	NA	TGCAGTGCTAGGGTAATTGGTGAAGCTTTCTTT	CSARVIGEAFF
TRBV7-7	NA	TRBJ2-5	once	TGTGCTAGCAGCCTAGGGGGGGGCCCAGAGACCCAGTACTTC	CASSLGGGPETQYF
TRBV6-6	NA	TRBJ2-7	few	TGTGCCAGCAGTCCCCGACAGGTGGTGGGGGACGAGCAGTACTTC	CASSPRQVVGDEQYF
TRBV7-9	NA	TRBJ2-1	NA	TGTGCCAGCAGCGCGTATGACAGAGGGGGCAATGAGCAGTTCTTC	CASSAYDRGGNEQFF
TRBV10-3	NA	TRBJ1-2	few	TGTGCCATCAGTGACCCAGGGCGCCCTTATGGCTACACCTTC	CAISDPGRPYGYTF
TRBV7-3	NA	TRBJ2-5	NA	TGTGCCAGCAGCTTCATCAGGAGGCAAGAGACCCAGTACTTC	CASSFIRRQETQYF
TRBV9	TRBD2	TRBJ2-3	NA	TGTGCCAGCGGACTAGCGGGGGCGGGAACAGATACGCAGTATTTT	CASGLAGAGTDTQYF
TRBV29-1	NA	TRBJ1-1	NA	TGCAGCGTTGAAGGTGGTGGGGCTGAAGCTTTCTTT	CSVEGGGAEAFF
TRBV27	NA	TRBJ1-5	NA	TGTGCCAGCAGCTTTCAGGCAGGGAGAGCTCAGCCCCAGCATTTT	CASSFQAGRAQPQHF
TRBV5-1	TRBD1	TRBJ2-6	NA	TGCGCCAGCAGCCCGACAGGGGCCGGGGCCAACGTCCTGACTTTC	CASSPTGAGANVLTF
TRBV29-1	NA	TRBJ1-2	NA	TGCAGCGTGGGGGAAGACTATGGCTACACCTTC	CSVGEDYGYTF
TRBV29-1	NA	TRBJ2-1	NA	TGCAGCGTGACGTCGGGGCAAGATGAGCAGTTCTTC	CSVTSGQDEQFF
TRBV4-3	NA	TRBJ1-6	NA	TGCGCCAGCAGCCAAGGACAGAATCGCTCACCCCTCCACTTT	CASSQGQNRSPLHF
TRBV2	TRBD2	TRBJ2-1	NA	TGTGCCAGCAAGGCGGGCGGGGGGCTACAATGGGAGCAGTTCTTC	CASKAGGGLQWEQFF
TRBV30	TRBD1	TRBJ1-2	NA	TGTGCCTGGAGTGGATGGGCAGGGGGTGGCTACACCTTC	CAWSGWAGGGYTF
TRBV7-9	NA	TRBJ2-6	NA	TGTGCCAGCAGCTTAGCCCTTGGGGGTTCTGGGGCCAACGTCCTGACTTTC	CASSLALGGSGANVLTF
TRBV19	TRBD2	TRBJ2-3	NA	TGTGCCAGTAGTGCCCCTAGCGGGGGGCACACAGATACGCAGTATTTT	CASSAPSGGHTDTQYF
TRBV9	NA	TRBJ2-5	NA	TGTGCCAGCAGCGTAGGTCAGGGGCCATTGGAGACCCAGTACTTC	CASSVGQGPLETQYF
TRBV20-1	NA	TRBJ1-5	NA	TGCAGTGCTAGGGCCGGGCAGCCCCAGCATTTT	CSARAGQPQHF
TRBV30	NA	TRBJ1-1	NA	TGTGCCTGGAGTTCTACGGTGAGGGCTGAAGCTTTCTTT	CAWSSTVRAEAFF
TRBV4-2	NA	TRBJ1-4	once	TGTGCCAGCAGCCAAGATCGAACAGGCCAGGTAAAACTGTTTTTT	CASSQDRTGQVKLFF
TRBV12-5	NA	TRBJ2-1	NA	TGTGCTAGTGGTTCGGGCCCGATCGTGAGGAGTGAGCAGTTCTTC	CASGSGPIVRSEQFF
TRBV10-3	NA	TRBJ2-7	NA	TGTGCCATCAGTGATAGGAGCTACGAGCAGTACTTC	CAISDRSYEQYF
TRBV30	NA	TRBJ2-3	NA	TGTGCCTGGAGTACGGCGGGGAGCACAGATACGCAGTATTTT	CAWSTAGSTDTQYF
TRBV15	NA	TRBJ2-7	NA	TGTGCCACCAGCAGAGGACTGGGTGGTCTCTACGAGCAGTACTTC	CATSRGLGGLYEQYF
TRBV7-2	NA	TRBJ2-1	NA	TGTGCCAGCAGCTGGAGCTCCTACAATGAGCAGTTCTTC	CASSWSSYNEQFF
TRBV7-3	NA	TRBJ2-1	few	TGTGCCAGCAGCTCCAAAACTAGCTACAATGAGCAGTTCTTC	CASSSKTSYNEQFF
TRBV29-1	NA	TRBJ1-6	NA	TGCAGCGTCCAGGTGGGCGATGCACCCCTCCACTTT	CSVQVGDAPLHF
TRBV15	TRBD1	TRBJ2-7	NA	TGTGCCACCAGCCCCGGGACAGGACGCTACGAGCAGTACTTC	CATSPGTGRYEQYF
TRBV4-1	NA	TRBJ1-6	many	TGCGCCAGCAGCCAACCCGACCTTCTGAATTCACCCCTCCACTTT	CASSQPDLLNSPLHF
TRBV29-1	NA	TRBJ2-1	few	TGCAGCGCTGAAGGGGGGCCTGCGCTGTACAATGAGCAGTTCTTC	CSAEGGPALYNEQFF
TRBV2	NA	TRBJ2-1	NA	TGTGCCAGCACTCAGGGAACAAACAATGAGCAGTTCTTC	CASTQGTNNEQFF
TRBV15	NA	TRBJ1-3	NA	TGTGCCACCAGCAGTGAGGCAGGGGATAGCACCATATATTTT	CATSSEAGDSTIYF
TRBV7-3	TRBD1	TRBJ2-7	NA	TGTGCCAGCAGCCCCGGACAGGGGGCAGGGGAGCAGTACTTC	CASSPGQGAGEQYF